A selection of T cell receptor beta chains follows, all from one sample in a study of human T cells and chemical hapten exposure. TCRdb fed the RACE reads into MiXCR, producing one record per CDR3 protein. The data show 300,000 to 400,000 distinct CDR3 sequences, with roughly 4.6% seen just once and approximately 2.4% held by the top ten. Sequencing was performed on whole blood, taken in connection with sensitization to the hapten diphenylcyclopropenone (DPC). The receptors originated from a woman in her fifties or sixties with alopecia areata. Some clones in this sample may be carry-over from other donors' samples. Both conserved end residues are part of each CDR3. Rows may omit the clone size; those that give it use once, few, many or a size class.

abundance	v_gene	CDR3aa
-	TRBV10-1	CASSAGGTQETQYF
-	TRBV20-1	CSASQDRPGSYEQYF
few	TRBV4-2	CASSPAGTSSYNEQFF
many	TRBV5-6	CASSSPDTYYEQYF
many	TRBV21-1	CASQGQETQYF
few	TRBV25-1	CASMGGLGRETQYF
-	TRBV20-1	CSARRLAGDEGETQYF
many	TRBV29-1	CSVVLAGGDSYEQYF
few	TRBV20-1	CSLWTGKNIQYF
many	TRBV6-1	CASRLSLLDGNEKLFF
few	TRBV28	CASSLSGTGRALHF
-	TRBV29-1	CSVIRDDTEAFF
many	TRBV20-1	CSAPARQGVGGETQYF
many	TRBV10-3	CAISDLKNEQFF
many	TRBV2	CASIQPGDTQYF
-	TRBV6-1	CASSEVINQPQHF
-	TRBV10-3	CAISGGTGTQYF
-	TRBV12-3/TRBV12-4	CASRPQALTNYGYTF
-	TRBV5-1	CASSLGQGGPDTQYF
-	TRBV28	CASSLPAGTEAFF
few	TRBV20-1	CSAGTISYEQYF
-	TRBV7-2	CASSLFTGITNYGYTF
few	TRBV20-1	CSARTGGVYSNQPQHF
-	TRBV3-1	CASSHHRDRGDEKLFF
few	TRBV29-1	CSVEGVPSGTYNEQFF
few	TRBV6-5	CASSPDWSYSNQPQHF
-	TRBV9	CASSPRGLAGGFIEQFF
few	TRBV27	CASSPHPRGQAGSYEQYF
many	TRBV20-1	CSARKPEQYF
-	TRBV14	CASSQDRIVTGELFF
-	TRBV12-3/TRBV12-4	CASSLAGGRVNEQFF
many	TRBV27	CASSFSGWNEKLFF
many	TRBV4-1	CASSQATGYNQPQHF
few	TRBV7-2	CASSPAGGGLEKLFF
many	TRBV7-8	CASSLISRTGNLYEQYF
many	TRBV28	CASSFQLEQYF
-	TRBV28	CASSFIPTGAGYTF
many	TRBV10-3	CAISADNYEQYF
-	TRBV11-1	CASSTPGRGGLMNTEAFF
-	TRBV10-2	CASSGVGQGREAFF
few	TRBV7-9	CASSTSTGGSTSPLHF
-	TRBV30	CAWSVRRGTSNQPQHF
many	TRBV28	CASAGAYSNQPQHF
many	TRBV13	CASSHRDRNNEQFF
-	TRBV28	CAGSGTGVSGANVLTF
many	TRBV29-1	CSVASPGGGNEQFF
-	TRBV12-3/TRBV12-4	CASSLKTSPTSGANVLTF
many	TRBV10-3	CAISGGLADRGQQYF
many	TRBV2	CASSERQGKVETQYF